This TCR beta chain was recorded in a study of blood T cell repertoires in COVID-19. Study-level background: From the United States, Italy and Spain came samples of acute and convalescent COVID-19.

Living in roughly 23 US areas, the participants were between 18 and 89 years of age. The table came from immunoSEQ multiplex PCR; TCRdb's copy has only in-frame clones and leaves some out. The sample holds 260,000 or so clones, just over 85% seen once. Germline V gene data show CDR1 as GTSNPN and CDR2 as SVGIG (reference sequence). The CDR3 runs 15 residues. V was pared by 4 bases and J by 6 bases, with 13 bases of the junction left unmatched. This TCR was sampled from a man younger than 30 who had recovered from COVID-19. This chain joins TRBV30 and TRBJ1-2; 8 bases match TRBD1. The material sequenced was PBMCs or T cells enriched from blood (not recorded which). CDR3 in DNA: TGTGCCTGGACCCGAAGGACAGGGAAAGGGCATGGCTACACCTTC. Protein: CAWTRRTGKGHGYTF. Full variable domain (missing parts from reference TRBV30 and TRBJ1-2): SQTIHQWPATLVQPVGSPLSLECTVEGTSNPNLYWYRQAAGRGLQLLFYSVGIGQISSEVPQNLSASRPQDRQFILSSKKLLLSDSGFYLCAWTRRTGKGHGYTFGSGTRLTVV.